A selection of T cell receptor beta chains follows, all from one sample in a study of cytomegalovirus exposure and HLA in healthy donors. The data were produced by immunoSEQ multiplex PCR, yet TCRdb's version contains in-frame clones alone and is incomplete. In the table there are a few hundred thousand clones, 70% to 80% of which are singletons. The specimen sequenced was PBMCs. The receptors were sampled from a man aged 35-49 years in good health and CMV-seronegative. Both conserved end residues are part of each CDR3. The D gene is left open where the match is weak. For some rows the clone size is stated as once, few or many, or as a class when expanded; others skip it.

TRBD2,15,TRBV19,once,TRBJ2-1,TGTGCCAGTAGTATCCTCGGGAGCGGGGTCAATGAGCAGTTCTTC,CASSILGSGVNEQFF
TRBD2,15,TRBV19,-,TRBJ2-1,TGTGCCAGTAGTCAAGTAGCGGGAGGCTACAATGAGCAGTTCTTC,CASSQVAGGYNEQFF
TRBD1,17,TRBV25-1,-,TRBJ2-1,TGTGCCAGCAGTGGACCGACAGGGTCCGGGTCCTACAATGAGCAGTTCTTC,CASSGPTGSGSYNEQFF
-,17,TRBV2,-,TRBJ2-7,TGTGCCAGCAGCTCTCCCGGGGACTCCTATCGGGAATACGAGCAGTACTTC,CASSSPGDSYREYEQYF
TRBD1,14,TRBV5-1,-,TRBJ2-2,TGCGCCAGCAGCTTACAGGGGATCACCGGGGAGCTGTTTTTT,CASSLQGITGELFF
TRBD1,17,TRBV12-5,-,TRBJ2-4,TGTGCTAGTGGTTTGCCGGGACAGGGGGCGCGGGAAAACATTCAGTACTTC,CASGLPGQGARENIQYF
-,15,TRBV15,once,TRBJ2-6,TGTGCCACCAGCAGAGATCCGGCTGGGGCCAACGTCCTGACTTTC,CATSRDPAGANVLTF
-,14,TRBV6-6,-,TRBJ1-6,TGTGCCAGCACCCCGGAGGCTTATAATTCACCCCTCCACTTT,CASTPEAYNSPLHF
-,13,TRBV7-2,-,TRBJ2-7,TGTGCCAGCAGCTTATGGTTCGAGGGCGAGCAGTACTTC,CASSLWFEGEQYF
-,14,TRBV7-9,-,TRBJ2-7,TGTGCCAGCAGCTCGAGGACAGACTTCTACGAGCAGTACTTC,CASSSRTDFYEQYF